The clone carrying this T cell receptor beta chain was picked up a small number of times. Antigen specificity is unknown. This entry comes from a study of brain T cells in children with intractable seizures. Regarding the study as a whole: Known viral epitope-specific CDR3s closely matched each case's top public brain CDR3. Absence of clones before surgery may stem from lower sequencing depth.

Only cases whose brain tissue showed the highest T cell transcript signatures were sequenced. Pre-surgery treatment included at least one anti-epileptic drug. Assay: immunoSEQ multiplex PCR; the TCRdb copy retains only in-frame clones and omits some. The sample contains about 9,000 clones, roughly 65% of which appear only once. The sample in question was resected brain tissue, obtained at surgery. This clonotype was sampled from a girl aged 2 to 9 with tuberous sclerosis and intractable seizures.

The CDR3 sequence is CASSTLPGQRESPLHF. CDR3 DNA: TGTGCCAGTAGTACCCTCCCGGGACAAAGAGAATCACCCCTCCACTTT. V is TRBV19 and J is TRBJ1-6, with D perhaps TRBD1 (6 bases). The CDR3 extends over 16 amino acids. The ends were cut back, 4 bases at V and 10 bases at J, with 20 bases in the middle. Germline V gene sequence: CDR1 LNHDA, CDR2 SQIVND (reference sequence).